The T cell receptor (beta chain) under discussion was sequenced for a study of STAT3 mutations in large granular lymphocyte leukemia. Study-wide results and caveats: At least one immunodominant TCR beta clonotype appeared in every T-cell large granular lymphocyte leukemia patient. TCR clonotype switching after therapy occurred in about 35% of the 18 patients.

Assay: immunoSEQ multiplex PCR; the TCRdb copy retains only in-frame clones and omits some. The profile shows fewer than 4,500 clones, around 53% of them singletons. This clone was counted only a few times. What it binds is unknown. Germline-derived CDR1 and CDR2 are MNHEY and SMNVEV (reference sequence). V was clipped by 5 bases and J by 4 bases, with 14 bases between them. The CDR3 runs to 15 residues. The sample consisted of peripheral blood mononuclear cells. The clonotype originates from a male patient in his forties or fifties with T-cell large granular lymphocyte leukemia. Some clones in this sample may be carry-over from other donors' samples. The rearrangement uses TRBV27 and TRBJ1-4; the D gene is possibly TRBD1 (5 bases). Written as DNA, the CDR3 is TGTGCCAGCAGTGCGATCGACAGCTTTAATGAAAAACTGTTTTTT. Protein product: CASSAIDSFNEKLFF.